The 26 T cell receptor beta chains given below trace back to one sample, sequenced in a study of blood T cell repertoires in COVID-19. Assay used: immunoSEQ multiplex PCR; TCRdb lists only in-frame clones, some missing. This table holds approximately 70,000 clones, 70% to 85% found once. The material sequenced was peripheral blood. These receptors were collected from a man aged 55 to 70 with active or convalescent COVID-19.

This clone was observed a few times. V usage is TRBV12-3 or TRBV12-4 and J usage is TRBJ1-2; D gene uncertain. The CDR3 is 13 residues long. The V end was cut by 6 bases, the J end by 2 bases, with 10 bases between. The CDR3 nucleotides read TGTGCCAGCAGCCCTATGTCGAACTATGGCTACACCTTC. Translation: CASSPMSNYGYTF.

This chain uses TRBV3-1 (or the pseudogene TRBV3-2) with TRBJ1-5, with a possible D match to TRBD1 (5 bases). The CDR3 has 14 amino acids. Trimming took off 3 bases at V and 2 bases at J, with 8 bases between the two ends. Germline CDR1 and CDR2: LGHDT and YNNKEL (reference sequence). CDR3 DNA sequence: TGTGCCAGCAGCCACAGGGCCCGCAATCAGCCCCAGCATTTT. Residues: CASSHRARNQPQHF.

This chain uses TRBV7-3 with TRBJ1-6; a possible D gene is TRBD1 (6 bases). This CDR3 has 13 amino acids. Trimming took off 6 bases at V and 8 bases at J, with 11 bases between the two ends. The germline gives CDR1 SGHTA, CDR2 FQGTGA. The CDR3 region is CASSIQGDSPLHF. CDR3 DNA: TGTGCCAGCAGTATACAGGGTGATTCACCCCTCCACTTT.

In this sample, this clone turned up many times. The gene calls are TRBV28 and TRBJ2-2, with D unresolved. V was clipped by 6 bases and J by 1 base, with 12 bases between them. The CDR3 length is 15 residues. CDR1 and CDR2 from the germline V gene are MDHEN and SYDVKM. This chain's CDR3 is CASRPTDMNTGELFF. CDR3 DNA sequence: TGTGCCAGCAGACCCACAGATATGAACACCGGGGAGCTGTTTTTT.

The chain employs TRBV6-4 and TRBJ1-1; maybe TRBD1 (6 bases). The germline V and J ends were trimmed by 6 bases and 5 bases, with 13 bases remaining between them. The germline V gene has CDR1 MRHNA and CDR2 SNTAGT. The length of the CDR3 is 13 residues. The CDR3 is CASSLEGGTEAFF. The CDR3 nucleotides are TGTGCCAGCAGCCTGGAAGGGGGAACTGAAGCTTTCTTT.

The V call is TRBV6-2 or TRBV6-3, the J call TRBJ1-1; D gene unclear. CDR3 size: 12 residues. Per the germline V gene, CDR1 is MNHEY and CDR2 is SVGEGT. V was shortened by 2 bases and J by 6 bases, with 7 bases between the two germline ends. In nucleotides, the CDR3 is TGTGCCAGCAGTTACCTCCGGTCTGAAGCTTTCTTT. Protein: CASSYLRSEAFF.

The chain is built from TRBV2 and TRBJ1-2; 11 positions agree with TRBD1. V was clipped by 2 bases and J by 2 bases; unmatched bases: 10. This CDR3 is built from 18 residues. In germline, CDR1 is SNHLY, CDR2 FYNNEI. CDR3 sequence reads: CASSELGTGGRHNYGYTF. In DNA form, the CDR3 reads TGTGCCAGCAGTGAACTGGGGACAGGGGGAAGGCACAACTATGGCTACACCTTC.

V is TRBV7-3 and J is TRBJ2-5; the match to TRBD1 covers 10 bases. After removal of 4 bases from V and 4 bases from J, the junction contained 6 bases not matched to a gene. The germline gives CDR1 SGHTA, CDR2 FQGTGA. CDR3 length: 15 residues. In DNA, the CDR3 is TGTGCCAGCAGCTCGACAGGGGGCAAGGGAGAGACCCAGTACTTC. It specifies CASSSTGGKGETQYF.

The rearrangement joins TRBV15 to TRBJ2-7; TRBD1 aligns across 7 bases. This CDR3 spans 13 amino acids. From germline, CDR1 is LNHNV and CDR2 YYDKDF (reference sequence). V trimming: 1 base; J trimming: 3 bases; junction bases outside the gene matches: 0. Written as DNA, the CDR3 is TGTGCCACCAGCAGAGGGGACAGCTACGAGCAGTACTTC. Amino acids: CATSRGDSYEQYF.

CDR3 region: CASRHGQPQHF. The CDR3 nucleotides are TGTGCCAGCAGGCACGGGCAGCCCCAGCATTTT. The rearrangement joins TRBV6-4 to TRBJ1-5; D is ambiguous. The V end lost 6 bases, the J end lost 7 bases, and 7 bases lay between the germline ends. The CDR3 contains 11 residues. The germline CDR1 and CDR2 sequences are MRHNA and SNTAGT.

V is TRBV2 and J is TRBJ2-5; 9 nucleotides match TRBD2. The CDR3 covers 17 residues. V was clipped by 6 bases and J by 1 base; unmatched bases: 12. CDR1 SNHLY and CDR2 FYNNEI come from the germline V gene. The CDR3 DNA sequence: TGTGCCAGCAGGGCCAGCGGGGGGAATAACCCCCAAGAGACCCAGTACTTC. Translating gives CASRASGGNNPQETQYF.

This chain links TRBV2 with TRBJ2-7; 7 bases line up with TRBD1. V gave up 7 bases and J gave up 2 bases; unmatched junction bases: 14. Germline values: CDR1 SNHLY, CDR2 FYNNEI. The CDR3 spans 16 residues. The CDR3 reads CASIGDSRMGTYEQYF. The CDR3 region has the DNA TGTGCCAGCATTGGGGACAGTCGAATGGGGACCTACGAGCAGTACTTC.

This clone has a single count. V and J are TRBV30 and TRBJ2-3; D perhaps matches TRBD2 (6 bases). Trimming left V 1 base short and J 2 bases short, with 10 bases between. The CDR3 extends over 14 amino acids. Germline V gene lookup returns CDR1 GTSNPN and CDR2 SVGIG (reference sequence). This chain's CDR3 is CAWSAGLHTDTQYF. CDR3 bases: TGTGCCTGGAGTGCGGGACTTCACACAGATACGCAGTATTTT.

The rearrangement links TRBV11-2 to TRBJ1-6; D unclear. The CDR3 length is 16 residues. In germline, CDR1 is SGHAT, CDR2 FQNNGV. Trimming cost V 5 bases and J 0 bases, with 11 bases left between them. The CDR3 region has the DNA TGTGCCAGCAGCCCTATGCGGAGCTCCTATAATTCACCCCTCCACTTT. This codes for CASSPMRSSYNSPLHF.

This clone appeared a single time. This chain uses TRBV27 with TRBJ1-5; 8 bases map to TRBD1. The trim removed 3 bases at V and 2 bases at J, leaving 3 bases unmatched. The CDR3 covers 15 residues. Germline CDR1 and CDR2: MNHEY and SMNVEV (reference sequence). For the CDR3, the DNA is TGTGCCAGCAGTTTTGACAGGGGAGGCAATCAGCCCCAGCATTTT. Translated, it gives CASSFDRGGNQPQHF.

The J gene is TRBJ2-7, the V gene TRBV2, with D tentatively TRBD1 (6 bases). This CDR3 contains 12 residues. V was cut by 4 bases and J by 8 bases, with 12 bases left in between. From germline, CDR1 is SNHLY and CDR2 FYNNEI. The CDR3 bases are TGTGCCAGCAGTGTTCTCCAGGGGAAGCAGTACTTC. Amino acid sequence: CASSVLQGKQYF.

This clone turned up a few times. The chain employs TRBV4-1 and TRBJ2-1; 10 bases map to TRBD1. CDR1 and CDR2 from the germline V gene are MGHRA and YSYEKL. The CDR3 has 15 amino acids. Trimming removed 3 bases from V and 2 bases from J; junction bases left unmatched: 1. CDR3 coding DNA: TGCGCCAGCAGCCAGGACAGGGGGGCCTACAATGAGCAGTTCTTC. Protein: CASSQDRGAYNEQFF.

The sample holds one count of this clone. The chain carries TRBV6-5 and TRBJ1-1, with TRBD1 as a possible D gene (6 bases). There are 15 residues in the CDR3. Trimming took off 4 bases at V and 0 bases at J, with 12 bases between the two ends. Germline V gives CDR1 MNHEY, CDR2 SVGAGI. The chain's CDR3 is CASSFGQTMNTEAFF. The CDR3 DNA is TGTGCCAGCAGTTTCGGACAGACTATGAACACTGAAGCTTTCTTT.

The chain employs TRBV28 and TRBJ1-2, with TRBD1 matching over 7 bases. V shed 8 bases and J 5 bases; nucleotides not matched to a gene: 2. The CDR3 runs 11 residues. CDR1 is MDHEN, CDR2 SYDVKM, per germline. CDR3 in DNA: TGTGCCAGCTCGGACAGGTATGGCTACACCTTC. Protein product: CASSDRYGYTF.

This chain links TRBV21-1 with TRBJ2-7; the table's D gene call, TRBD1, was not cross checked with the DNA. TRBV21-1 is an annotated pseudogene. The CDR3 contains 15 residues. The CDR3 region is CASSKKTGGFYEQYF. The CDR3 DNA reads TGTGCCAGCAGCAAAAAAACAGGGGGCTTCTACGAGCAGTACTTC.

The chain joins TRBV6-5 to TRBJ2-3; 9 bases are shared with TRBD2. The J segment lost 4 bases and the V segment lost 4 bases, leaving 6 bases of the junction unmatched. The V gene's germline CDR1 is MNHEY and CDR2 SVGAGI. The CDR3 runs 15 residues. The CDR3 region is CASSWERGDSDTQYF. CDR3 DNA sequence: TGTGCCAGCAGTTGGGAGCGGGGGGACTCAGATACGCAGTATTTT.

The chain carries TRBV27 and TRBJ2-7, with 7 bases matching TRBD2. Trimming at V came to 3 bases and at J to 5 bases, leaving 10 bases not matched to a gene. CDR3 length: 15 amino acids. CDR1 MNHEY and CDR2 SMNVEV come from the germline V gene (reference sequence). CDR3: CASSFRAVAGDEQYF. Here the CDR3 DNA reads TGTGCCAGCAGTTTTCGTGCGGTCGCGGGGGACGAGCAGTACTTC.

The chain carries TRBV30 and TRBJ1-3; D call uncertain. The V and J ends lost 0 bases and 1 base respectively, with 7 bases between them. The CDR3 extends over 14 amino acids. Germline assignment: CDR1 GTSNPN and CDR2 SVGIG (reference sequence). As DNA, the CDR3 is TGTGCCTGGAGTGTAAGTCTATCTGGAAACACCATATATTTT. Protein sequence: CAWSVSLSGNTIYF. Looking up the rest from reference TRBV30 and TRBJ1-3 gives the full variable domain: SQTIHQWPATLVQPVGSPLSLECTVEGTSNPNLYWYRQAAGRGLQLLFYSVGIGQISSEVPQNLSASRPQDRQFILSSKKLLLSDSGFYLCAWSVSLSGNTIYFGEGSWLTVV.

The chain is built from TRBV28 and TRBJ1-5, with a tentative D call TRBD1 (6 bases). V was clipped by 5 bases and J by 2 bases, with 13 bases between them. The germline V gene encodes CDR1 MDHEN and CDR2 SYDVKM. CDR3 length: 15 residues. The CDR3 DNA reads TGTGCCAGCAGTCGTCCAGGGGAACGCAATCAGCCCCAGCATTTT. This gives the protein CASSRPGERNQPQHF.

The V call is TRBV28, the J call TRBJ2-1, with 8 bases aligning to TRBD2. Germline CDR1 MDHEN, CDR2 SYDVKM. Losses at the gene ends were 7 bases for V and 3 bases for J; bases not matched to a gene: 5. The CDR3 covers 14 residues. Written as DNA, the CDR3 is TGTGCCAGCATCCAGCGGGGGAACTACAATGAGCAGTTCTTC. It encodes CASIQRGNYNEQFF.

The chain uses TRBV7-9 and TRBJ1-4, with D perhaps matching TRBD1 (5 bases). Germline V gives CDR1 SEHNR, CDR2 FQNEAQ (reference sequence). The V end was cut by 5 bases, the J end by 7 bases, with 14 bases between. The CDR3 spans 14 residues. The CDR3 bases are TGTGCCAGCAGCCTAGACTCGGGGGGTGAAAAACTGTTTTTT. Its protein is CASSLDSGGEKLFF.